The clone carrying this TCR beta chain was seen a single time. Deletions cut 5 bases from V and 0 bases from J, with 14 bases between. The CDR3 length is 16 residues. Germline lookup yields CDR1 LNHDA and CDR2 SQIVND (reference sequence). The data were taken from a study of blood T cell repertoires in COVID-19. This table comes from immunoSEQ multiplex PCR, and its TCRdb copy is limited to in-frame clones, with some not included. The sample gives about 300,000 clones, roughly 84% of which show up once; more than 1.2% is in the top ten. The receptor was derived from a human donor with COVID-19, enrolled during active disease. The donor label of this sample is uncertain. Sequenced input: peripheral blood. This rearrangement joins TRBV19 to TRBJ1-3, with D perhaps matching TRBD1 (6 bases). The CDR3 loop reads CASSFPRGSSGNTIYF. The CDR3 coding sequence is TGTGCCAGTAGTTTCCCCAGGGGAAGCTCTGGAAACACCATATATTTT.